The 8 T cell receptor beta chains below come from one sample, sequenced in a study of shared clonotypes between healthy human individuals. Sequenced by immunoSEQ multiplex PCR; TCRdb stores in-frame clones only, minus some. The data show fewer than 2.5 million clones, over 85% seen once. The sequenced sample was naive CD4+ T cells from PBMCs. As for subset: CD45RA+ positively selected. The receptor set was obtained from a man between 18 and 29 years old in good health. Some clones in this sample may be carry-over from other donors' samples.

This CDR3 is CAINDRGDSPLHF. DNA of the CDR3: TGTGCCATCAACGACAGGGGGGATTCACCCCTCCACTTT. The genes are TRBV10-3 and TRBJ1-6, with 9 bases aligning to TRBD1. Looked up from germline, CDR1 is ENHRY and CDR2 is SYGVKD. The CDR3 runs to 13 residues. J was trimmed by 8 bases and V by 7 bases; bases with no gene match: 3.

The chain combines TRBV28 with TRBJ1-2, with D perhaps TRBD1 (5 bases). Germline V CDR1 and CDR2: MDHEN, SYDVKM. CDR3 length: 13 amino acids. The V end was cut by 10 bases, the J end by 6 bases, with 18 bases between. DNA of the CDR3: TGTGCCATCTCGTCTCGGGGCGTAGATGGCTACACCTTC. This translates into CAISSRGVDGYTF.

The gene calls are TRBV7-2 and TRBJ2-5, with D unresolved. The CDR3 covers 13 residues. Deletions cut 4 bases from V and 1 base from J, with 7 bases between. CDR1 is SGHTA, CDR2 FQGNSA, per germline. This CDR3 reads CASSSTPQETQYF. The CDR3 nucleotides read TGTGCCAGCAGCTCTACCCCCCAAGAGACCCAGTACTTC.

The genes are TRBV19 and TRBJ2-3; 10 bases map to TRBD1. V was clipped by 4 bases and J by 3 bases; unmatched bases: 13. CDR1 is LNHDA, CDR2 SQIVND, per germline (reference sequence). This CDR3 is built from 18 residues. The chain's CDR3 is CASSTDTGTGARTDTQYF. The CDR3 region has the DNA TGTGCCAGTAGTACCGACACCGGGACAGGGGCTCGGACAGATACGCAGTATTTT.

This clone was detected a few times. The chain recombines TRBV10-3 with TRBJ1-1, with 10 bases that match TRBD1. The CDR3 is 16 residues long. With V trimmed by 4 bases and J by 4 bases, 9 bases remained unmatched. From germline, CDR1 is ENHRY and CDR2 SYGVKD. The CDR3 DNA is TGTGCCATCAGTGGACAGGGGGCGCCGAGTGGCACTGAAGCTTTCTTT. Its translation: CAISGQGAPSGTEAFF.

In this sample, this clone turned up once. The chain uses TRBV2 and TRBJ2-7; 9 nucleotides agree with TRBD1. CDR3 length: 14 residues. The V gene's germline CDR1 is SNHLY and CDR2 FYNNEI. Losses at the gene ends were 2 bases for V and 7 bases for J; bases not matched to a gene: 6. The CDR3 bases are TGTGCCAGCAGTGAATCGGGACAGGGCGGGGAGCAGTACTTC. It encodes CASSESGQGGEQYF.

This chain uses TRBV6-5 with TRBJ2-1, with TRBD2 identical over 11 bases. V dropped 6 bases and J dropped 8; count of bases not matched to a gene: 9. The germline CDR1 and CDR2 sequences are MNHEY and SVGAGI. The CDR3 consists of 15 residues. CDR3 region: CASRGLTSGNDEQFF. The CDR3 region has the DNA TGTGCCAGCAGGGGATTGACTAGCGGGAACGATGAGCAGTTCTTC.

The table lists this clone with a count of one. The chain couples TRBV29-1 to TRBJ1-2; tentative D call: TRBD1 (6 bases). CDR1 SQVTM and CDR2 ANQGSEA come from the germline V gene. This CDR3 region has 13 residues. Trimming removed 3 bases from V and 4 bases from J, with 12 bases in between. The DNA of the CDR3 is TGCAGCGTTGAGGGGTGGGGGCTCTATGGCTACACCTTC. Protein: CSVEGWGLYGYTF.